Presented here are 18 T cell receptor beta chains from one specimen sequenced in a study of blood T cell repertoires in COVID-19. The protocol was immunoSEQ multiplex PCR, while the TCRdb copy is restricted to in-frame clones and leaves out a portion. The table lists approximately 270,000 clones, roughly 89% of them singletons. Sequences were obtained from peripheral blood. These receptors were taken from a man in his thirties or forties with acute or convalescent COVID-19.

The chain is built from TRBV3-1 (or the pseudogene TRBV3-2) and TRBJ1-4; no firm D call. CDR1 LGHDT and CDR2 YNNKEL come from the germline V gene (reference sequence). Trimming cost V 0 bases and J 8 bases, with 13 bases left between them. The CDR3 has 15 amino acids. CDR3 sequence: CASSQDWALGEKLFF. In DNA form, the CDR3 reads TGTGCCAGCAGCCAAGACTGGGCGCTCGGCGAAAAACTGTTTTTT.

The V gene is TRBV6-4, the J gene TRBJ2-7; 9 bases are shared with TRBD1. The length of the CDR3 is 13 residues. With V trimmed by 8 bases and J by 6 bases, 8 bases remained unmatched. Germline CDR1 reads MRHNA; CDR2 reads SNTAGT. The CDR3 is CASVQGATAEQYF. The CDR3 region has the DNA TGTGCCAGCGTACAGGGGGCAACGGCCGAGCAGTACTTC.

The CDR3 reads CASSFTGPIYNEQFF. CDR3 nucleotides: TGTGCCAGCAGTTTCACAGGGCCTATTTACAATGAGCAGTTCTTC. The chain has TRBV2 and TRBJ2-1, with D maybe TRBD1 (6 bases). The CDR3 spans 15 residues. Germline loops: CDR1 SNHLY, CDR2 FYNNEI. The germline V and J ends were trimmed by 5 bases and 4 bases, with 15 bases remaining between them. Variable domain in full (rest from reference TRBV2 and TRBJ2-1): EPEVTQTPSHQVTQMGQEVILRCVPISNHLYFYWYRQILGQKVEFLVSFYNNEISEKSEIFDDQFSVERPDGSNFTLKIRSTKLEDSAMYFCASSFTGPIYNEQFFGPGTRLTVL.

The chain employs TRBV24-1 and TRBJ2-3, with a weak D call TRBD2 (6 bases). The CDR3 spans 15 residues. Germline V gene data show CDR1 as KGHDR and CDR2 as SFDVKD. V was cut by 2 bases and J by 2 bases, with 10 bases left in between. The DNA for the CDR3 is TGTGCCACCAGTGATTACACGGGGGTCACAGATACGCAGTATTTT. Translation: CATSDYTGVTDTQYF.

This sequence joins TRBV28 and TRBJ1-2; tentative D call: TRBD1 (5 bases). V was pared by 2 bases and J by 8 bases, with 15 bases between. The CDR3 runs to 14 residues. CDR1 is MDHEN, CDR2 SYDVKM, per germline. DNA of the CDR3: TGTGCCAGCAGTTTACCGCAGGGAGGCTGGGGCTACACCTTC. Amino acids: CASSLPQGGWGYTF.

This clone was seen a single time. The V gene is TRBV2, the J gene TRBJ1-5, with D unclear. The CDR3 is 15 residues long. The V end was cut by 8 bases, the J end by 0 bases, with 14 bases between. Germline CDR1 is SNHLY and CDR2 is FYNNEI. CDR3 coding DNA: TGTGCCAGCGGATTGACGGGAGTTAGCAATCAGCCCCAGCATTTT. This sequence encodes CASGLTGVSNQPQHF. The complete variable domain, with remaining parts taken from reference TRBV2 and TRBJ1-5, reads EPEVTQTPSHQVTQMGQEVILRCVPISNHLYFYWYRQILGQKVEFLVSFYNNEISEKSEIFDDQFSVERPDGSNFTLKIRSTKLEDSAMYFCASGLTGVSNQPQHFGDGTRLSIL.

This clone was detected a few times. The chain carries TRBV7-2 and TRBJ1-2, with D maybe TRBD1 (6 bases). The CDR3 consists of 15 residues. Germline lookup yields CDR1 SGHTA and CDR2 FQGNSA. Deletions cut 5 bases from V and 2 bases from J, with 15 bases between. The CDR3 DNA is TGTGCCAGCAGCCCCCCCAACAGGGTAAACTATGGCTACACCTTC. Translated: CASSPPNRVNYGYTF.

V usage is TRBV5-1 and J usage is TRBJ1-2; D is perhaps TRBD1 (6 bases). The V end was cut by 7 bases, the J end by 5 bases, with 18 bases between. Germline CDR1 reads SGHRS; CDR2 reads YFSETQ. The CDR3 sequence is 14 residues long. The CDR3 coding sequence is TGCGCCAGCGCTCCCGAGGGGACACCATATGGCTACACCTTC. Amino acids: CASAPEGTPYGYTF.

V usage is TRBV6-5 and J usage is TRBJ1-5; D may be TRBD1 (6 bases). From germline, CDR1 is MNHEY and CDR2 SVGAGI. The germline V and J ends were trimmed by 5 bases and 4 bases, with 6 bases remaining between them. The CDR3 spans 12 residues. The CDR3 reads CASSTGNQPQHF. CDR3 nucleotide sequence: TGTGCCAGCAGTACAGGGAATCAGCCCCAGCATTTT.

J is TRBJ1-1 and V is TRBV30, with D possibly TRBD1 on 5 matching bases. The CDR3 has 12 residues. V lost 0 bases, J lost 10 bases, and 12 bases lay in between. Germline CDR1 is GTSNPN and CDR2 is SVGIG (reference sequence). Written as DNA, the CDR3 is TGTGCCTGGAGTGTAGCAGGGAGGGTAGCTTTCTTT. This translates into CAWSVAGRVAFF.

The chain couples TRBV5-6 to TRBJ2-1; a weak D match, TRBD2 (6 bases). V lost 2 bases to trimming and J lost 5 bases, with 14 bases between them. The CDR3 length is 15 residues. Germline values: CDR1 SGHDT, CDR2 YYEEEE. CDR3 region: CASSFAGGVHNEQFF. CDR3 DNA sequence: TGTGCCAGCAGCTTTGCTGGCGGGGTTCACAATGAGCAGTTCTTC.

The CDR3 region has the DNA TGTGCCAGCAGCGTACTCGTGGTAGCGGGGGTGAATGAGCAGTTCTTC. It specifies CASSVLVVAGVNEQFF. The V gene is TRBV9, the J gene TRBJ2-1, with 9 bases matching TRBD2. V trimming: 1 base; J trimming: 7 bases; junction bases outside the gene matches: 9. This CDR3 comprises 16 residues. The germline V gene has CDR1 SGDLS and CDR2 YYNGEE.

The chain recombines TRBV28 with TRBJ1-5; D may be TRBD1 (6 bases). The germline V and J ends were trimmed by 2 bases and 15 bases, with 41 bases remaining between them. The germline CDR1 and CDR2 sequences are MDHEN and SYDVKM. This CDR3 has 21 residues. The CDR3 DNA sequence: TGTGCCAGCAGTTTAGAGGAGGACAGCCTCTTTTTCGGGATCCGTACAACCACCACGCATTTT. This translates into CASSLEEDSLFFGIRTTTTHF. The complete variable domain, with remaining parts taken from reference TRBV28 and TRBJ1-5, reads DVKVTQSSRYLVKRTGEKVFLECVQDMDHENMFWYRQDPGLGLRLIYFSYDVKMKEKGDIPEGYSVSREKKERFSLILESASTNQTSMYLCASSLEEDSLFFGIRTTTTHFGDGTRLSIL.

The rearrangement joins TRBV19 to TRBJ1-5; no firm D call. Germline CDR1 LNHDA, CDR2 SQIVND (reference sequence). The V end was cut by 5 bases, the J end by 10 bases, with 12 bases between. CDR3 length: 12 residues. Written as DNA, the CDR3 is TGTGCCAGTAGTCCCGCGACATCTCCCCAGCATTTT. Its translation: CASSPATSPQHF.

The V gene is TRBV5-1, the J gene TRBJ2-6, with D perhaps matching TRBD1 (5 bases). This CDR3 contains 16 residues. Looked up from germline, CDR1 is SGHRS and CDR2 is YFSETQ. Deletions cut 4 bases from V and 0 bases from J, with 11 bases between. CDR3 sequence (DNA): TGCGCCAGCAGCCTTCGACAGTCCTCTGGGGCCAACGTCCTGACTTTC. This sequence encodes CASSLRQSSGANVLTF.

The CDR3 nucleotides read TGTGCCAGCAGCGTAGACTGGAGAGGAGCTTATGACTATGGCTACACCTTC. Its translation is CASSVDWRGAYDYGYTF. The J gene is TRBJ1-2, the V gene TRBV9; D gene uncertain. Germline values: CDR1 SGDLS, CDR2 YYNGEE. CDR3 length: 17 residues. V shed 0 bases and J shed 3 bases, with 18 bases lying between them.

The chain links TRBV5-8 to TRBJ2-3; no definite D call. The V end was cut by 1 base, the J end by 0 bases, with 3 bases between. This CDR3 contains 13 residues. Looked up from germline, CDR1 is SGHTS and CDR2 is YDEGEE. The CDR3 sequence: CASSLSSTDTQYF. The CDR3 region has the DNA TGTGCCAGCAGCTTGTCTAGCACAGATACGCAGTATTTT.

The chain is built from TRBV30 and TRBJ2-3; 12 bases match TRBD2. This CDR3 has 13 amino acids. Trimming at V came to 4 bases and at J to 6 bases, leaving 2 bases not matched to a gene. CDR1 is GTSNPN, CDR2 SVGIG, per germline (reference sequence). CDR3 nucleotides: TGTGCCTGGACTAGCGGGAGGGAGGATACGCAGTATTTT. Translation: CAWTSGREDTQYF.